A single sample is the source of the 20 T cell receptor beta chains below, sequenced in a study of CD8 T cells in Susac syndrome. RNA amounts of roughly 0.5 to 1 ug underwent reverse transcription with random hexamers. TCRdb called the immunoSEQ multiplex PCR reads again in MiXCR, with one record for every CDR3 protein. The profile shows about 200,000 distinct CDR3 sequences, around 90% of them singletons. Material: CD4+ T cells from PBMCs. These receptors all come from a human donor with Susac syndrome.

The genes are TRBV19 and TRBJ1-5; D may be TRBD1 (6 bases). The CDR3 sequence is 12 residues long. Trimming pared 3 bases from V and 9 bases from J, leaving 9 bases between. Germline loops: CDR1 LNHDA, CDR2 SQIVND (reference sequence). This CDR3 is CASSIGGLPQHF. In DNA form, the CDR3 reads TGTGCCAGTAGTATTGGGGGGCTGCCCCAGCATTTT.

The chain carries TRBV7-9 and TRBJ1-1, with D unclear. CDR1 is SEHNR and CDR2 is FQNEAQ in the germline V gene (reference sequence). This CDR3 is 13 amino acids long. V was cut by 4 bases and J by 5 bases, with 11 bases left in between. CDR3 coding DNA: TGTGCCAGCAGCTCACCATCCGGGACTGAAGCTTTCTTT. Translating gives CASSSPSGTEAFF.

The chain couples TRBV7-3 to TRBJ2-1; 12 nucleotides agree with TRBD2. This CDR3 spans 17 amino acids. Germline CDR1 SGHTA, CDR2 FQGTGA. Losses at the gene ends were 5 bases for V and 4 bases for J; bases not matched to a gene: 9. The chain's CDR3 is CASSPVPSGGAYNEQFF. CDR3 bases: TGTGCCAGCAGCCCAGTTCCTAGCGGGGGGGCTTACAATGAGCAGTTCTTC.

This chain joins TRBV20-1 and TRBJ1-5; D remains ambiguous. Germline CDR1 is DFQATT and CDR2 is SNEGSKA (reference sequence). Trimming removed 5 bases from V and 2 bases from J, with 10 bases in between. The CDR3 totals 13 residues. The CDR3 sequence is CSAPAGGNQPQHF. The DNA of the CDR3 is TGCAGTGCTCCAGCAGGCGGCAATCAGCCCCAGCATTTT.

Written as DNA, the CDR3 is TGCGCCAGCAGTGAGGGTATTCTCCGAGAGACCCAGTACTTC. This encodes CASSEGILRETQYF. This rearrangement joins TRBV5-1 to TRBJ2-5; D is perhaps TRBD2 (5 bases). CDR1 SGHRS and CDR2 YFSETQ come from the germline V gene. Trimming removed 5 bases at V and 4 bases at J, with 15 bases between. The CDR3 contains 14 residues. Filled out from reference TRBV5-1 and TRBJ2-5, the complete variable domain reads KAGVTQTPRYLIKTRGQQVTLSCSPISGHRSVSWYQQTPGQGLQFLFEYFSETQRNKGNFPGRFSGRQFSNSRSEMNVSTLELGDSALYLCASSEGILRETQYFGPGTRLLVL.

The CDR3 here is CASSQGGNGQETQYF. The CDR3 nucleotides read TGTGCCAGCAGTCAAGGTGGAAACGGCCAAGAGACCCAGTACTTC. The genes are TRBV25-1 and TRBJ2-5; D remains ambiguous. Germline CDR1 is MGHDK and CDR2 is SYGVNS. Trimming left V 5 bases short and J 1 base short, with 14 bases between. The CDR3 runs to 15 residues.

The chain uses TRBV5-1 and TRBJ1-2; D not certain. From germline, CDR1 is SGHRS and CDR2 YFSETQ. V was cut by 5 bases and J by 2 bases, with 10 bases left in between. This CDR3 spans 13 amino acids. CDR3: CASRANQNYGYTF. The CDR3 bases are TGCGCCAGCAGAGCAAATCAAAACTATGGCTACACCTTC.

This chain connects TRBV27 to TRBJ2-1; weak D call: TRBD1 (5 bases). Per the germline V gene, CDR1 is MNHEY and CDR2 is SMNVEV (reference sequence). The length of the CDR3 is 12 residues. V was clipped by 2 bases and J by 8 bases, with 7 bases between them. CDR3: CASSLQGYEQFF. The CDR3 DNA follows: TGTGCCAGCAGTTTACAGGGCTATGAGCAGTTCTTC.

This chain uses TRBV30 with TRBJ1-5, with 7 bases aligning to TRBD1. V dropped 6 bases and J dropped 1; count of bases not matched to a gene: 9. Germline-derived CDR1 and CDR2 are GTSNPN and SVGIG (reference sequence). This CDR3 region has 15 residues. The CDR3 region is CACTGQSGSNQPQHF. Here the CDR3 DNA reads TGTGCCTGCACGGGACAGTCTGGGAGCAATCAGCCCCAGCATTTT.

V and J are TRBV9 and TRBJ2-7; D perhaps matches TRBD1 (6 bases). The CDR3 consists of 15 residues. The V and J ends lost 4 bases and 7 bases respectively, with 21 bases between them. CDR1 SGDLS and CDR2 YYNGEE come from the germline V gene. The CDR3 loop is CASSSGQSQYREQYF. CDR3 DNA: TGTGCCAGCAGCTCCGGACAGAGCCAATACAGGGAGCAGTACTTC. The variable domain in full, with the rest retrieved from reference TRBV9 and TRBJ2-7, is DSGVTQTPKHLITATGQRVTLRCSPRSGDLSVYWYQQSLDQGLQFLIQYYNGEERAKGNILERFSAQQFPDLHSELNLSSLELGDSALYFCASSSGQSQYREQYFGPGTRLTVT.

Only one count was recorded for this clonotype. The chain links TRBV5-1 to TRBJ2-5; no clear D gene. CDR3 length: 15 residues. The germline V and J ends were trimmed by 0 bases and 1 base, with 10 bases remaining between them. CDR1 and CDR2 (germline): SGHRS, YFSETQ. CDR3 nucleotides: TGCGCCAGCAGCTTGGCCGCAGGTCTCCAAGAGACCCAGTACTTC. It is translated as CASSLAAGLQETQYF. Filled out from reference TRBV5-1 and TRBJ2-5, the complete variable domain reads KAGVTQTPRYLIKTRGQQVTLSCSPISGHRSVSWYQQTPGQGLQFLFEYFSETQRNKGNFPGRFSGRQFSNSRSEMNVSTLELGDSALYLCASSLAAGLQETQYFGPGTRLLVL.

The sample holds a few counts of this clonotype. The chain links TRBV5-1 to TRBJ1-4; no firm D call. This CDR3 has 14 residues. Trimming cost V 3 bases and J 8 bases, with 14 bases left between them. Germline values: CDR1 SGHRS, CDR2 YFSETQ. Here the CDR3 DNA reads TGCGCCAGCAGCTCCGAGAGGCCGGGGGAAAAACTGTTTTTT. Encoded protein: CASSSERPGEKLFF.

The chain carries TRBV7-6 and TRBJ1-2, with 7 bases fitting TRBD1. Trimming took 4 bases from V and 6 from J; bases not matched to a gene: 2. Germline V gene lookup returns CDR1 SGHVS and CDR2 FNYEAQ. The CDR3 sequence is 12 residues long. CDR3 DNA: TGTGCCAGCAGCTCGGGACAGAATGGCTACACCTTC. Translated: CASSSGQNGYTF.

The chain employs TRBV20-1 and TRBJ1-1, with no clear D. Germline V gene lookup returns CDR1 DFQATT and CDR2 SNEGSKA (reference sequence). This CDR3 comprises 14 residues. V was pared by 0 bases and J by 0 bases, with 8 bases between. The CDR3 bases are TGCAGTGCTAGAGAGGGCGGGGTGAACACTGAAGCTTTCTTT. Its translation: CSAREGGVNTEAFF.

The J gene is TRBJ2-3, the V gene TRBV20-1, with a possible D match to TRBD2 (6 bases). Trimming removed 8 bases at V and 5 bases at J, with 20 bases between. The CDR3 extends over 14 amino acids. CDR1 and CDR2 from the germline V gene are DFQATT and SNEGSKA (reference sequence). The CDR3 nucleotides read TGCAGTCTCTCCGCGGGGCGGGACGGAGATACGCAGTATTTT. It is translated as CSLSAGRDGDTQYF.

V gene TRBV30 combines with J gene TRBJ2-3; a possible D gene is TRBD2 (6 bases). The length of the CDR3 is 14 residues. Trimming shortened V by 6 bases and J by 3 bases, and 16 bases separated the two germline ends. Germline CDR1 and CDR2: GTSNPN and SVGIG (reference sequence). As DNA, the CDR3 is TGTGCCTGCACGACTAGGGGTTGGACAGATACGCAGTATTTT. Protein product: CACTTRGWTDTQYF.

The rearrangement uses TRBV20-1 and TRBJ2-1; 7 bases map to TRBD2. The ends lost 4 bases at V and 2 bases at J; junction bases unmatched: 5. The V gene's germline CDR1 is DFQATT and CDR2 SNEGSKA (reference sequence). The CDR3 consists of 14 residues. This CDR3 is CSAISGLTYNEQFF. Here the CDR3 DNA reads TGCAGTGCTATTAGCGGGTTAACCTACAATGAGCAGTTCTTC.

This clonotype was observed a handful of times. V is TRBV19 and J is TRBJ2-7, with 7 bases that match TRBD1. The V and J ends lost 6 bases and 6 bases, in that order; junction bases with no gene match: 8. Per the germline V gene, CDR1 is LNHDA and CDR2 is SQIVND (reference sequence). There are 13 residues in the CDR3. CDR3: CASSGATGAEQYF. CDR3 DNA: TGTGCCAGTAGCGGAGCCACAGGGGCCGAGCAGTACTTC. The full variable domain, in which reference TRBV19 and TRBJ2-7 provide the parts outside the CDR3, is DGGITQSPKYLFRKEGQNVTLSCEQNLNHDAMYWYRQDPGQGLRLIYYSQIVNDFQKGDIAEGYSVSREKKESFPLTVTSAQKNPTAFYLCASSGATGAEQYFGPGTRLTVT.

In its sample, this clonotype was seen once. This sequence joins TRBV6-1 and TRBJ2-7; 7 positions agree with TRBD2. With V trimmed by 8 bases and J by 5 bases, 12 bases remained unmatched. Germline values: CDR1 MNHNS, CDR2 SASEGT. This CDR3 is built from 14 residues. The DNA for the CDR3 is TGTGCCAGCTACCTTGGGGGGGGTAAGGACGAGCAGTACTTC. It encodes CASYLGGGKDEQYF.

This clonotype is a singleton in its sample. J is TRBJ1-1 and V is TRBV18, with a weak D call TRBD1 (5 bases). The length of the CDR3 is 15 residues. Per the germline V gene, CDR1 is KGHSH and CDR2 is LQKENI. V was clipped by 2 bases and J by 0 bases, with 10 bases between them. CDR3 DNA sequence: TGTGCCAGCTCACCAGGGACCGCCGTGAACACTGAAGCTTTCTTT. Translating gives CASSPGTAVNTEAFF.